This TCR beta chain was documented in a study of cytomegalovirus exposure and HLA in healthy donors. As to this clone: No antigen is known for it.

Trimming stripped 3 bases from V and 1 base from J, with 9 bases between. Per germline, CDR1 LNHDA and CDR2 SQIVND (reference sequence). CDR3 length: 15 residues. Findings and limits, study-wide: For cytomegalovirus status, the classifier reportedly gave diagnoses with high specificity and sensitivity. Most TCR sequences were rare, but some public TCRs occurred in many donors. In vitro assays verified that a few CMV-associated chains recognized CMV antigens specifically.

The repertoire was sequenced with immunoSEQ multiplex PCR; TCRdb's copy has only in-frame clones and lacks some. The sample comprises some 65,000 clones, over 85% of which are singletons, and roughly 4.4% rests with the top ten. The chain joins TRBV19 to TRBJ2-2; D is perhaps TRBD1 (6 bases). This TCR was sampled from a young man in good health and CMV-seropositive. What was sequenced was PBMCs. The CDR3 reads CASSIPGQNTGELFF. The DNA for the CDR3 is TGTGCCAGTAGTATTCCGGGACAGAACACCGGGGAGCTGTTTTTT.